The clone carrying this TCR beta chain has only a few counts. Its specificity is not known. This sample is drawn from a study of shared clonotypes between healthy human individuals. General study results and limits: Estimated richness values were generally larger in naive subsets than in memory subsets.

The CDR3 totals 16 residues. V lost 0 bases and J 1 base, leaving 10 bases between the germline ends. Germline V CDR1 and CDR2: LGHNA, YNFKEQ. Some clones are missing from TCRdb's copy, which holds only in-frame ones; the method was immunoSEQ multiplex PCR. This table has about 2.3 million clones, 85% to 95% appearing once. The chain joins TRBV4-2 to TRBJ1-5; D remains unclear. Material for sequencing was naive CD4+ T cells from PBMCs. Subset here: CD45RA+ positively selected. This clonotype was obtained from a man aged 18-30 years in good health. Some clones in this sample may be carry-over from other donors' samples. The CDR3 protein is CASSQDLGGSNQPQHF. CDR3 DNA: TGTGCCAGCAGCCAAGATCTGGGCGGAAGCAATCAGCCCCAGCATTTT.